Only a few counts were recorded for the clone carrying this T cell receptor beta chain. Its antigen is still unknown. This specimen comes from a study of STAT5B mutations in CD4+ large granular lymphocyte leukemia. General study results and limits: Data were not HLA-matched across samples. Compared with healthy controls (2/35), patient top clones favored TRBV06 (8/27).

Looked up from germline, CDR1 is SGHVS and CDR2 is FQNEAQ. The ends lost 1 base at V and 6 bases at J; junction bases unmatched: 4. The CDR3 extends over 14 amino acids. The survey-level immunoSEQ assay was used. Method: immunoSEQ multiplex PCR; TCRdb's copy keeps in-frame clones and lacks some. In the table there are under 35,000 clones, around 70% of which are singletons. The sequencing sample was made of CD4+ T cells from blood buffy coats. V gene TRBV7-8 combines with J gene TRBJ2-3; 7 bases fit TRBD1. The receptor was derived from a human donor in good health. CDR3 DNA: TGTGCCAGCAGCTTAGGAGGGGGCGGGGATACGCAGTATTTT. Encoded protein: CASSLGGGGDTQYF.